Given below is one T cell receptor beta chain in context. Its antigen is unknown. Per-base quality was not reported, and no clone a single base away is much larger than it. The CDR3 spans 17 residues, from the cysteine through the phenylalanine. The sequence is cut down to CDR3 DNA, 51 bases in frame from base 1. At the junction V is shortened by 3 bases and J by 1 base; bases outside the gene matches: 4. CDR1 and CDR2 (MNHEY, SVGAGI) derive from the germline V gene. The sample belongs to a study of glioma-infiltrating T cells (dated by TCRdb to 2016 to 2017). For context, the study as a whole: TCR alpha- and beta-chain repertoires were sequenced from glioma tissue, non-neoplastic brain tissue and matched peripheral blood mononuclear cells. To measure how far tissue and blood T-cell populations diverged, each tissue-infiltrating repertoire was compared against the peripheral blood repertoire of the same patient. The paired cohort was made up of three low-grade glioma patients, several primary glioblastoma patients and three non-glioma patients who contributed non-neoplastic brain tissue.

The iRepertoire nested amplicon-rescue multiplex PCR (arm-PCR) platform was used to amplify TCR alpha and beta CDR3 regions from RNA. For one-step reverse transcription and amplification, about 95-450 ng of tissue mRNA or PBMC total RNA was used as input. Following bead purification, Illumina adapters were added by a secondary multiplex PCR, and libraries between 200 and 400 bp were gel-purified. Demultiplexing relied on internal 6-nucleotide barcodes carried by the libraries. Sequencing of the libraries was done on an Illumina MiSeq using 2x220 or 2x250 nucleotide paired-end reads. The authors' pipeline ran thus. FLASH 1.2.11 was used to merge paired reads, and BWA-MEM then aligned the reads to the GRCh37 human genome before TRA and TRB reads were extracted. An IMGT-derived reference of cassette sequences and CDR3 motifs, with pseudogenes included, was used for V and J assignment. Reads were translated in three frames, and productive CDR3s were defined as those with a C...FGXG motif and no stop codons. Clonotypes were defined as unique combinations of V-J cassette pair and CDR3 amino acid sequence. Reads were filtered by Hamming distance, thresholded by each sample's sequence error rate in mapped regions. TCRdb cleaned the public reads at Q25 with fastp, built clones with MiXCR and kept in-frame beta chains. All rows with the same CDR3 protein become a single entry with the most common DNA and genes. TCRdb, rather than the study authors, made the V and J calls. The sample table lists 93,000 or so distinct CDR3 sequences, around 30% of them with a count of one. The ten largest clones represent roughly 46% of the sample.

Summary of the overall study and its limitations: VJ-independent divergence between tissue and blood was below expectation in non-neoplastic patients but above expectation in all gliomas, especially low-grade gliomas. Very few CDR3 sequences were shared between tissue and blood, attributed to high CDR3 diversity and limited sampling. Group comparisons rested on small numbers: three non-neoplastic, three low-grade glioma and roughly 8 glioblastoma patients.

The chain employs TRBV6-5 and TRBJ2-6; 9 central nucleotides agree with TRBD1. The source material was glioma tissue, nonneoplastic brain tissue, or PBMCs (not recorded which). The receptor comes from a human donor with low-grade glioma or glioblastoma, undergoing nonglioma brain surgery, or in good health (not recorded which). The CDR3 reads CASSYWDRVSGANVLTF. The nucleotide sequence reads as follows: TGTGCCAGCAGTTATTGGGACAGGGTTTCTGGGGCCAACGTCCTGACTTTC.